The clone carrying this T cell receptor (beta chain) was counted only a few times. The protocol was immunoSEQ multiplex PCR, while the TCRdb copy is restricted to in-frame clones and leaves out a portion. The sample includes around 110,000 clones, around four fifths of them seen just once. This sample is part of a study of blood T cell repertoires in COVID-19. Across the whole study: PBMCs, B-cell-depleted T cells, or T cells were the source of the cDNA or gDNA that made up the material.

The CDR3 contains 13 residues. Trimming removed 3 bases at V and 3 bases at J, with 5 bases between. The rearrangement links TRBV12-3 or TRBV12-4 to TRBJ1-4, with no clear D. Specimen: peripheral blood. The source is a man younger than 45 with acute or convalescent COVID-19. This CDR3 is CASSLSANEKLFF. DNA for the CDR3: TGTGCCAGCAGTTTGTCGGCTAATGAAAAACTGTTTTTT.